These 10 T cell receptor beta chains were all obtained from the same sample, sequenced in a study of shared T cell receptors in the human thymus. Clones were sequenced by immunoSEQ multiplex PCR, and TCRdb holds only the in-frame ones, with some missing. Among hundreds of thousands of clones listed, 88% were seen once. This same sample was also taken into another study, of human thymus T cells.

The specimen was thymocytes. The receptor set was obtained from a boy less than two years old with a congenital heart defect.

The chain combines TRBV4-1 with TRBJ1-2, with 9 bases lining up with TRBD1. Germline-derived CDR1 and CDR2 are MGHRA and YSYEKL. After removal of 8 bases from V and 1 base from J, the junction contained 14 bases not matched to a gene. The CDR3 is 17 residues long. Here the CDR3 DNA reads TGCGCCAGCCTCATCCGGGACAGGGCGGATCGTAACTATGGCTACACCTTC. Protein: CASLIRDRADRNYGYTF.

The chain combines TRBV7-2 with TRBJ2-7, with 7 bases identical to TRBD1. Germline V lookup: CDR1 SGHTA, CDR2 FQGNSA. The CDR3 has 15 amino acids. The junction had 8 bases not matched to a gene; V was cut back by 5 bases and J by 1 base. The CDR3 DNA reads as TGTGCCAGCAGCCTTAGCGAGGGGGCTTCCTACGAGCAGTACTTC. Protein product: CASSLSEGASYEQYF.

The V call is TRBV7-2, the J call TRBJ2-1, with 14 bases lining up with TRBD2. This CDR3 has 15 amino acids. Germline V CDR1 and CDR2: SGHTA, FQGNSA. With V trimmed by 5 bases and J by 7 bases, 4 bases remained unmatched. The CDR3 DNA reads as TGTGCCAGCAGCAGGGGACTAGCGGGAGAGAATGAGCAGTTCTTC. The encoded protein is CASSRGLAGENEQFF. The full variable domain, its missing parts supplied by reference TRBV7-2 and TRBJ2-1, is GAGVSQSPSNKVTEKGKDVELRCDPISGHTALYWYRQSLGQGLEFLIYFQGNSAPDKSGLPSDRFSAERTGGSVSTLTIQRTQQEDSAVYLCASSRGLAGENEQFFGPGTRLTVL.

The V call is TRBV28, the J call TRBJ2-1, with 7 bases lining up with TRBD1. This CDR3 spans 14 amino acids. Trimming took 6 bases from V and 4 from J; bases not matched to a gene: 6. CDR1 and CDR2 from the germline V gene are MDHEN and SYDVKM. CDR3 residues: CASRGPGQYNEQFF. The CDR3 region has the DNA TGTGCCAGCAGGGGACCGGGACAGTACAATGAGCAGTTCTTC.

The chain uses TRBV10-3 and TRBJ2-2, with 7 bases identical to TRBD2. Germline V CDR1 and CDR2: ENHRY, SYGVKD. The CDR3 spans 16 residues. V was clipped by 10 bases and J by 3 bases; unmatched bases: 14. The DNA of the CDR3 is TGTGCCACAGGAAGGGAGGGAGGGCCCGACACCGGGGAGCTGTTTTTT. Its translation: CATGREGGPDTGELFF.

The chain recombines TRBV4-1 with TRBJ1-2, with 10 bases lining up with TRBD1. The CDR3 totals 16 residues. J was trimmed by 6 bases and V by 2 bases; bases with no gene match: 9. Looked up from germline, CDR1 is MGHRA and CDR2 is YSYEKL. CDR3 coding DNA: TGCGCCAGCAGCCAACCGCGGGACAGGGGCCGCGATGGCTACACCTTC. It encodes CASSQPRDRGRDGYTF.

The rearrangement joins TRBV7-9 to TRBJ2-1; 8 nucleotides line up with TRBD2. V was clipped by 1 base and J by 6 bases; unmatched bases: 11. Per the germline V gene, CDR1 is SEHNR and CDR2 is FQNEAQ (reference sequence). This CDR3 is 17 amino acids long. The CDR3 region has the DNA TGTGCCAGCAGCTTAGTCCGTAGCGGGAATGGGGTCAATGAGCAGTTCTTC. The encoded protein is CASSLVRSGNGVNEQFF.

The chain joins TRBV5-1 to TRBJ1-1, with D perhaps matching TRBD1 (6 bases). This CDR3 contains 14 residues. The germline V gene encodes CDR1 SGHRS and CDR2 YFSETQ. V was shortened by 0 bases and J by 3 bases, with 9 bases between the two germline ends. The CDR3 sequence: CASSLDRADTEAFF. The CDR3 nucleotides read TGCGCCAGCAGCTTGGACAGGGCGGACACTGAAGCTTTCTTT.

The chain combines TRBV6-6 with TRBJ2-1, with D perhaps TRBD2 (7 bases). CDR3 length equals 16 residues. V was clipped by 6 bases and J by 5 bases, with 20 bases between them. Germline loops: CDR1 MNHNY, CDR2 SVGAGI (reference sequence). CDR3 amino acids: CASSPWEGGVNNEQFF. The CDR3 nucleotides read TGTGCCAGCAGCCCCTGGGAGGGGGGGGTAAACAATGAGCAGTTCTTC.

The V call is TRBV5-4, the J call TRBJ2-7; a weak D match, TRBD2 (5 bases). Deletions cut 1 base from V and 3 bases from J, with 14 bases between. There are 15 residues in the CDR3. CDR1 and CDR2 from the germline V gene are SGHNT and YYREEE (reference sequence). The CDR3 sequence: CASSLNEGPLYEQYF. In DNA form, the CDR3 reads TGTGCCAGCAGCTTGAACGAGGGTCCCCTCTACGAGCAGTACTTC. Complete variable domain (other parts from reference TRBV5-4 and TRBJ2-7): ETGVTQSPTHLIKTRGQQVTLRCSSQSGHNTVSWYQQALGQGPQFIFQYYREEENGRGNFPPRFSGLQFPNYSSELNVNALELDDSALYLCASSLNEGPLYEQYFGPGTRLTVT.